Listed here is a single T cell receptor (beta chain). The data were obtained in a study of control samples from healthy donors and cancer patients. This CDR3 has 15 amino acids. Germline V gene lookup returns CDR1 SGHAT and CDR2 FQDESV (reference sequence). V trimming: 7 bases; J trimming: 3 bases; junction bases outside the gene matches: 6. Produced via immunoSEQ multiplex PCR; TCRdb's table is partial and in-frame only. This sample has 95,000 to 150,000 clones, with around 88% found just once. V gene TRBV11-1 combines with J gene TRBJ2-1; 10 positions agree with TRBD2. The clonotype originates from a middle-aged man in good health. The sample comprised blood. The CDR3 sequence is CASTRERGGYNEQFF. Written as DNA, the CDR3 is TGTGCCAGCACTAGGGAGCGGGGGGGCTACAATGAGCAGTTCTTC.